The clone carrying this T cell receptor beta chain was observed at least ten times. What it binds is unknown. Each CDR3 protein gets one entry after TCRdb re-called the RT-PCR reads with MiXCR. This table has about 170,000 distinct CDR3 sequences, about 11% appearing once. This specimen comes from a study of response to subunit inactivated influenza vaccine. General study results and limits: Authors suggested few new T cells are recruited by each seasonal influenza vaccination.

CDR3 length: 12 residues. Per germline, CDR1 LGHNA and CDR2 YNFKEQ. With V trimmed by 2 bases and J by 9 bases, 1 base remained unmatched. Sequenced material: CD8+ T cells sorted from PBMCs, taken roughly 24 months after vaccination. The chain couples TRBV4-2 to TRBJ2-1; 7 bases agree with TRBD1. The sequence was collected from a man in his fifties or sixties who received an inactivated influenza vaccine. DNA for the CDR3: TGTGCCAGCAGCCAAACAGGGGCTGAGCAGTTCTTC. It translates to CASSQTGAEQFF.